The 26 T cell receptor beta chains presented below share a single source sample, sequenced in a study of OX40 agonist ivuxolimab in advanced cancers. Repertoires were generated with immunoSEQ multiplex PCR, while TCRdb's copy carries only in-frame clones and drops some. This sample carries tens of thousands of clones, approximately 89% of them seen once, and the ten largest clones take 9.5% to 10%. The input for sequencing was CD4+ or CD8+ T cells sorted from blood, taken in a trial of the OX40 agonist ivuxolimab. The receptor set was obtained from an adult with an advanced solid tumor such as melanoma, head and neck, liver or kidney cancer.

Remarks on this clone: The junction does not match germline at one end; this may be a read error. The chain has TRBV28 and TRBJ1-5; TRBD1 is a possible D gene (5 bases). Germline CDR1 and CDR2: MDHEN and SYDVKM. The length of the CDR3 is 14 residues. The CDR3 reads CASSLLRGAAGSGF. The CDR3 DNA is TGTGCCAGCAGTTTATTAAGGGGCGCAGCAGGATCAGGATTT.

The chain has TRBV7-2 and TRBJ1-2; D might be TRBD1 (5 bases). The ends were cut back, 4 bases at V and 9 bases at J, with 24 bases in the middle. Germline loops: CDR1 SGHTA, CDR2 FQGNSA. The length of the CDR3 is 16 residues. The CDR3 DNA reads TGTGCCAGCAGCTCCTATAGGTGGGGACGCCAAGGGAGCTACACCTTC. This gives the protein CASSSYRWGRQGSYTF.

The chain is built from TRBV28 and TRBJ1-5, with TRBD1 matching over 7 bases. Germline values: CDR1 MDHEN, CDR2 SYDVKM. This CDR3 spans 17 amino acids. V trimming: 6 bases; J trimming: 0 bases; junction bases outside the gene matches: 11. CDR3 DNA sequence: TGTGCCAGCAGGGAGAACAGGGGTCTAACTAGCAATCAGCCCCAGCATTTT. As protein: CASRENRGLTSNQPQHF.

V gene TRBV11-2 combines with J gene TRBJ2-3; D is perhaps TRBD1 or TRBD2 (5 bases each). CDR1 SGHAT and CDR2 FQNNGV come from the germline V gene. The CDR3 is made up of 15 amino acids. V was clipped by 1 base and J by 6 bases, with 14 bases between them. The CDR3 sequence is CASSLGGSRTDTQYF. The CDR3 DNA sequence: TGTGCCAGCAGCTTAGGGGGGTCGAGGACGGATACGCAGTATTTT.

This clone was detected only once. This rearrangement joins TRBV19 to TRBJ2-7, with D possibly being TRBD1 or TRBD2 (6 bases each). V shed 4 bases and J shed 6 bases, with 16 bases lying between them. CDR1 and CDR2 (germline): LNHDA, SQIVND (reference sequence). This CDR3 contains 14 residues. CDR3 loop: CASSRGDTAGEQYF. The CDR3 coding sequence is TGTGCCAGTAGTAGGGGGGACACCGCGGGCGAGCAGTACTTC.

The V gene is TRBV7-2, the J gene TRBJ2-5; TRBD2 matches at 8 bases. Trimming cost V 8 bases and J 5 bases; bases outside gene matches: 13. The CDR3 sequence is 15 residues long. Germline V CDR1 and CDR2: SGHTA, FQGNSA. CDR3 sequence reads: CASRPTAGVWETQYF. CDR3 nucleotide sequence: TGTGCCAGCCGACCTACAGCGGGAGTTTGGGAGACCCAGTACTTC.

The chain links TRBV5-1 to TRBJ1-5; 7 bases are shared with TRBD1. Losses at the gene ends were 0 bases for V and 5 bases for J; bases not matched to a gene: 5. Germline assignment: CDR1 SGHRS and CDR2 YFSETQ. The CDR3 runs to 15 residues. This chain's CDR3 is CASSLVGGADQPQHF. The CDR3 DNA follows: TGCGCCAGCAGCTTGGTAGGGGGCGCGGATCAGCCCCAGCATTTT.

V and J are TRBV5-1 and TRBJ2-1; D is perhaps TRBD2 (5 bases). Deletions cut 1 base from V and 0 bases from J, with 5 bases between. The CDR3 sequence is 14 residues long. The germline V gene has CDR1 SGHRS and CDR2 YFSETQ. The CDR3 DNA follows: TGCGCCAGCAGCTTGACTAGCTCCTACAATGAGCAGTTCTTC. Its translation: CASSLTSSYNEQFF.

This sequence joins TRBV6-6 and TRBJ1-2; no clear D gene. V lost 2 bases, J lost 6 bases, and 10 bases lay in between. Germline V gene sequence: CDR1 MNHNY, CDR2 SVGAGI (reference sequence). The CDR3 is 13 residues long. The CDR3 sequence is CASSYAGNNGYTF. Here the CDR3 DNA reads TGTGCCAGCAGTTACGCCGGGAACAATGGCTACACCTTC.

The J gene is TRBJ2-3, the V gene TRBV6-1; 7 positions match TRBD1. CDR1 and CDR2 from the germline V gene are MNHNS and SASEGT. Trimming took 10 bases from V and 8 from J; bases not matched to a gene: 15. There are 14 residues in the CDR3. CDR3 in DNA: TGTGCCACCGCACGGGGACAGCCAGAGGGTACGCAGTATTTT. This encodes CATARGQPEGTQYF.

The chain carries TRBV27 and TRBJ2-1; D is unresolved. The CDR3 spans 12 residues. CDR1 is MNHEY and CDR2 is SMNVEV in the germline V gene (reference sequence). The ends were cut back, 4 bases at V and 3 bases at J, with 4 bases in the middle. The CDR3 here is CASSSRYNEQFF. In nucleotides, the CDR3 is TGTGCCAGCAGTTCCCGCTACAATGAGCAGTTCTTC.

The chain couples TRBV30 to TRBJ2-1; D is unresolved. The CDR3 has 14 amino acids. CDR1 is GTSNPN and CDR2 is SVGIG in the germline V gene (reference sequence). Trimming cost V 0 bases and J 3 bases, with 9 bases left between them. The CDR3 nucleotides are TGTGCCTGGAGTGTGACCACCCTCTACAATGAGCAGTTCTTC. Its protein is CAWSVTTLYNEQFF.

This clone came up a few times. Other DNA sequences in the sample encode the same CDR3. The V gene is TRBV27, the J gene TRBJ2-3; the match to TRBD2 covers 15 bases. Losses at the gene ends were 2 bases for V and 6 bases for J; bases not matched to a gene: 6. Germline V gives CDR1 MNHEY, CDR2 SMNVEV (reference sequence). This CDR3 region has 17 residues. Written as DNA, the CDR3 is TGTGCCAGCAGTTTAAGGGGACTAGCGGGAGGACCCGATACGCAGTATTTT. It specifies CASSLRGLAGGPDTQYF.

The V and J genes are TRBV18 and TRBJ2-5; D is unresolved. CDR1 is KGHSH, CDR2 LQKENI, per germline. Between the trimmed V and J ends, which lost 3 bases and 2 bases, there was a span of 7 bases. The CDR3 consists of 13 residues. For the CDR3, the DNA is TGTGCCAGCTCACCTAGGGATCAAGAGACCCAGTACTTC. Its protein product is CASSPRDQETQYF.

V gene TRBV14 combines with J gene TRBJ2-1; D possibly corresponds to TRBD1 (5 bases). Germline CDR1 reads SGHDN; CDR2 reads FVKESK. The CDR3 contains 16 residues. Trimming left V 1 base short and J 4 bases short, with 14 bases between. In nucleotides, the CDR3 is TGTGCCAGCAGCCAAGTCGGCCAGGGCGAATACAATGAGCAGTTCTTC. Its protein product is CASSQVGQGEYNEQFF.

The rearrangement joins TRBV6-5 to TRBJ2-7; 8 nucleotides agree with TRBD1. V lost 5 bases, J lost 4 bases, and 7 bases stayed unmatched. CDR3 length: 14 residues. The germline CDR1 and CDR2 sequences are MNHEY and SVGAGI. The CDR3 is CASSLDRGEYEQYF. CDR3 in DNA: TGTGCCAGCAGTCTTGACAGGGGAGAGTACGAGCAGTACTTC.

This sequence joins TRBV30 and TRBJ2-3; D is ambiguous. The CDR3 contains 13 residues. Trimming left V 3 bases short and J 0 bases short, with 7 bases between. Germline-derived CDR1 and CDR2 are GTSNPN and SVGIG (reference sequence). This CDR3 is CAWRFTSTDTQYF. For the CDR3, the DNA is TGTGCCTGGAGATTTACTAGCACAGATACGCAGTATTTT.

The chain carries TRBV29-1 and TRBJ2-5, with TRBD1 identical over 7 bases. J lost 3 bases, V lost 6 bases, and 10 bases had no gene match. Germline CDR1 is SQVTM and CDR2 is ANQGSEA. The CDR3 loop spans 14 amino acids. CDR3: CSVASGTAEETQYF. CDR3 DNA sequence: TGCAGCGTGGCGTCCGGGACAGCCGAAGAGACCCAGTACTTC. Drawing the rest from reference TRBV29-1 and TRBJ2-5, the complete variable domain is SAVISQKPSRDICQRGTSLTIQCQVDSQVTMMFWYRQQPGQSLTLIATANQGSEATYESGFVIDKFPISRPNLTFSTLTVSNMSPEDSSIYLCSVASGTAEETQYFGPGTRLLVL.

The chain uses TRBV27 and TRBJ1-4; 7 bases line up with TRBD1. This CDR3 region has 15 residues. Germline trimming cut 6 bases from V and 0 bases from J; bases unmatched to any gene: 4. Germline V gives CDR1 MNHEY, CDR2 SMNVEV (reference sequence). In nucleotides, the CDR3 is TGTGCCAGCAGACTACAGGGGACAACTAATGAAAAACTGTTTTTT. The encoded protein is CASRLQGTTNEKLFF.

This chain connects TRBV28 to TRBJ1-1, with D possibly matching TRBD1 (5 bases). Trimming removed 11 bases at V and 5 bases at J, with 21 bases between. Germline V gives CDR1 MDHEN, CDR2 SYDVKM. The CDR3 has 14 residues. The CDR3, as DNA: TGTGCCGGGAGGTCTCGGGGGGGAGGGACTGAAGCTTTCTTT. Its protein is CAGRSRGGGTEAFF.

This clone appeared a few times. This sequence joins TRBV5-1 and TRBJ1-2, with no clear D. CDR3 size: 14 residues. V gave up 4 bases and J gave up 0 bases, with 10 bases separating them. Germline CDR1 SGHRS, CDR2 YFSETQ. DNA of the CDR3: TGCGCCAGCAGCGAAACGACGGCTAACTATGGCTACACCTTC. Amino acid sequence: CASSETTANYGYTF.

The chain couples TRBV18 to TRBJ2-5; no clear D. V was pared by 6 bases and J by 3 bases, with 11 bases between. The CDR3 spans 13 residues. CDR1 and CDR2 from the germline V gene are KGHSH and LQKENI. The CDR3 loop is CASSYTPKETQYF. CDR3 DNA: TGTGCCAGCTCGTACACTCCGAAAGAGACCCAGTACTTC.

J is TRBJ2-7 and V is TRBV6-6; 7 bases line up with TRBD2. The length of the CDR3 is 14 residues. The germline V gene has CDR1 MNHNY and CDR2 SVGAGI (reference sequence). V dropped 6 bases and J dropped 4; count of bases not matched to a gene: 9. CDR3 sequence reads: CASSHSGLRYEQYF. In nucleotides, the CDR3 is TGTGCCAGCAGCCACTCGGGACTACGTTACGAGCAGTACTTC.

J is TRBJ2-7 and V is TRBV4-1; 9 bases agree with TRBD2. The CDR3 has 15 residues. The V gene's germline CDR1 is MGHRA and CDR2 YSYEKL. Trimming removed 2 bases from V and 3 bases from J; junction bases left unmatched: 5. CDR3 in DNA: TGCGCCAGCAGCCAATTGACTAGCGGAGACTACGAGCAGTACTTC. Translating gives CASSQLTSGDYEQYF.

The V gene is TRBV6-4, the J gene TRBJ1-2, with 7 bases that match TRBD1. J was trimmed by 5 bases and V by 3 bases; bases with no gene match: 3. This CDR3 is built from 13 residues. CDR1 MRHNA and CDR2 SNTAGT come from the germline V gene. The CDR3 coding sequence is TGTGCCAGCAGTGAGACAGGGAGATATGGCTACACCTTC. Translated, it gives CASSETGRYGYTF.

The chain joins TRBV6-5 to TRBJ1-1; D ambiguous. V lost 6 bases, J lost 1 base, and 3 bases lay in between. The germline V gene has CDR1 MNHEY and CDR2 SVGAGI. The CDR3 is 11 amino acids. CDR3 in amino acids: CASSRNTEAFF. CDR3 in DNA: TGTGCCAGCAGCAGGAACACTGAAGCTTTCTTT.